This T cell receptor (beta chain) was sequenced for a study of blood T cell repertoires in COVID-19. Looking at the study overall: Samples came from the United States, Italy and Spain, spanning acute and convalescent COVID-19.

The study drew participants aged about 18 to 89 years from roughly 25 US areas. The repertoire was sequenced with immunoSEQ multiplex PCR; TCRdb's copy has only in-frame clones and lacks some. Here the sample spans 250,000 to 300,000 clones, about 89% being singletons. This CDR3 spans 14 amino acids. J lost 7 bases, V lost 6 bases, and 8 bases had no gene match. The germline CDR1 and CDR2 sequences are MNHEY and SVGAGI. This TCR derives from a man between 40 and 49 years old who had recovered from COVID-19. The sample consisted of PBMCs or T cells enriched from blood (not recorded which). The chain carries TRBV6-5 and TRBJ1-4, with 7 bases lining up with TRBD1. The CDR3 sequence: CASRAGGLVEKLFF. CDR3 sequence (DNA): TGTGCCAGCAGAGCAGGGGGGTTGGTTGAAAAACTGTTTTTT.